These T cell receptor beta chains were read from a single sample in a study of patients and donors after allogeneic stem cell transplantation. One entry per CDR3 protein, called by TCRdb with MiXCR from the RT-PCR reads. The data contain about 87,000 distinct CDR3 sequences, roughly 4.9% of them singletons. Sequenced input: blood, either unsorted or a sorted T cell fraction (not recorded which). These receptors were taken from a human donor who was either an allogeneic HSCT recipient or a stem cell or donor lymphocyte infusion donor (not recorded which). It is not recorded whose cells these are; they may come from a transplant donor. CDR3s include the opening cysteine and the closing phenylalanine or tryptophan. The D gene is left open where the match is weak. Size values are once, few and many counts, or a class for expanded clones, and some rows have none.

cdr3_length clone_size j_call d_call v_call cdr3_aa cdr3_nt
15 many TRBJ1-5 . TRBV28 CASTSNRGGNQPQHF TGTGCCAGCACTAGTAACAGAGGGGGTAATCAGCCCCAGCATTTT
14 many TRBJ1-1 . TRBV3-1 CASSPGWVLTEAFF TGTGCCAGCAGCCCGGGATGGGTTCTAACTGAAGCTTTCTTT
13 many TRBJ2-7 TRBD1 TRBV7-8 CASSKDRDYEQYF TGTGCCAGCAGCAAGGACAGGGACTACGAGCAGTACTTC
13 few TRBJ1-1 TRBD1 TRBV27 CASSMYRGTEAFF TGTGCCAGCAGTATGTACAGGGGTACTGAAGCTTTCTTT
16 few TRBJ1-5 TRBD1 TRBV18 CASSPRGTGFGQPQHF TGTGCCAGCTCACCAAGAGGGACAGGATTCGGTCAGCCCCAGCATTTT
16 many TRBJ2-3 TRBD1 TRBV5-1 CASSSRQGASTDTQYF TGCGCCAGCAGCTCCCGACAGGGGGCGTCCACAGATACGCAGTATTTT
15 many TRBJ1-1 TRBD1 TRBV5-1 CASSDQGAMNTEAFF TGCGCCAGCAGCGACCAGGGGGCCATGAACACTGAAGCTTTCTTT
13 many TRBJ2-7 TRBD1 TRBV6-6 CASSQGAPYEQYF TGTGCCAGCAGTCAGGGGGCTCCCTACGAGCAGTACTTC
16 many TRBJ2-3 TRBD2 TRBV3-1 CASSGGGRGGRDTQYF TGTGCCAGCAGCGGAGGTGGGCGGGGGGGCCGCGATACGCAGTATTTT
15 . TRBJ1-3 . TRBV7-2 CASTHGVRAGNTIYF TGTGCCAGCACCCACGGGGTCCGGGCTGGAAACACCATATATTTT
19 many TRBJ1-2 . TRBV19 CASSILSSASHKGGYGYTF TGTGCCAGTAGTATATTGAGCTCGGCCAGTCACAAGGGAGGCTATGGCTACACCTTC
14 many TRBJ2-1 . TRBV25-1 CASRVASAYNEQFF TGTGCCAGCAGAGTAGCGAGTGCCTACAATGAGCAGTTCTTC
18 many TRBJ2-1 TRBD2 TRBV20-1 CSAKREGTSGRGLNEQFF TGCAGTGCTAAACGGGAGGGGACTAGCGGCCGCGGACTTAATGAGCAGTTCTTC
15 few TRBJ2-5 TRBD1 TRBV18 CASSPYRDSQETQYF TGTGCCAGCTCACCTTACCGGGACAGCCAAGAGACCCAGTACTTC
13 many TRBJ1-2 TRBD1 TRBV29-1 CSCFGTAEGGYTF TGCAGCTGTTTCGGGACAGCCGAGGGTGGCTACACCTTC
12 . TRBJ2-5 . TRBV9 CASSARTETQYF TGTGCCAGCAGCGCCAGGACAGAGACCCAGTACTTC
13 few TRBJ1-1 TRBD1 TRBV6-6 CASSQGGVSEAFF TGTGCCAGCTCTCAGGGGGGGGTTTCTGAAGCTTTCTTT
14 many TRBJ2-7 . TRBV27 CASSRLGLQYEQYF TGTGCCAGCAGTCGGTTGGGGCTACAGTACGAGCAGTACTTC
16 few TRBJ1-2 . TRBV6-5 CASSYSRGGAFYGYTF TGTGCCAGCAGTTACTCGAGAGGCGGGGCCTTCTATGGCTACACCTTC
14 few TRBJ2-7 . TRBV19 CASRVAGGSYEQYF TGTGCCAGTAGAGTGGCTGGGGGGTCCTACGAGCAGTACTTC
16 many TRBJ2-1 TRBD2 TRBV7-9 CASSLPGGLPYNEQFF TGTGCCAGCAGCCTCCCGGGGGGGCTTCCGTACAATGAGCAGTTCTTC
13 few TRBJ1-1 . TRBV3-1 CASSQAGTDEAFF TGTGCCAGCAGCCAAGCAGGGACGGATGAAGCTTTCTTT
14 . TRBJ2-5 TRBD2 TRBV15 CATSTRGGGETQYF TGTGCCACCAGCACCCGTGGGGGGGGAGAGACCCAGTACTTC
13 many TRBJ2-1 . TRBV7-9 CASSLNERDEQFF TGTGCCAGCAGCTTAAACGAGAGAGATGAGCAGTTCTTC
15 many TRBJ2-2 TRBD1 TRBV18 CASSRRTGDTGELFF TGTGCCAGCTCACGCCGGACAGGGGACACCGGGGAGCTGTTTTTT
12 many TRBJ1-1 . TRBV29-1 CSVNVQGPEAFF TGCAGCGTTAATGTACAGGGTCCTGAAGCTTTCTTT
13 many TRBJ2-5 . TRBV4-1 CASRPTSTETQYF TGCGCCAGCAGGCCCACTAGCACAGAGACCCAGTACTTC
17 . TRBJ2-2 TRBD2 TRBV27 CASSLSGLAGGSGELFF TGTGCCAGCAGTTTATCGGGACTAGCGGGGGGGTCCGGGGAGCTGTTTTTT
15 . TRBJ2-3 TRBD1 TRBV20-1 CSARSFISDRETQYF TGCAGTGCTAGATCCTTTATCTCGGACAGGGAGACGCAGTATTTT
17 many TRBJ1-6 TRBD1 TRBV7-8 CASSPRTGGSYNSPLHF TGTGCCAGCAGCCCGAGGACAGGGGGGTCCTATAATTCACCCCTCCACTTT
16 many TRBJ2-3 . TRBV11-2 CASSLDLARSADTQYF TGTGCCAGCAGCTTAGATCTAGCCCGGAGCGCAGATACGCAGTATTTT
13 many TRBJ2-4 . TRBV28 CASISQGIDIQYF TGTGCCAGCATCTCTCAGGGTATTGACATTCAGTACTTC
15 many TRBJ2-5 . TRBV5-1 CASSLGKGSLETQYF TGCGCCAGCAGCTTGGGTAAGGGCAGCCTAGAGACCCAGTACTTC
14 many TRBJ2-3 . TRBV11-1 CASSLRGPADTQYF TGTGCCAGCAGCTTACGGGGTCCCGCAGATACGCAGTATTTT
14 many TRBJ2-1 . TRBV5-6 CASSSGLVYNEQFF TGTGCCAGCAGCTCGGGACTGGTTTACAATGAGCAGTTCTTC
13 many TRBJ2-1 . TRBV20-1 CSASPRTHNEQFF TGCAGTGCTAGCCCCAGGACACATAATGAGCAGTTCTTC
12 many TRBJ2-3 TRBD2 TRBV29-1 CSVSGTPDTQYF TGCAGCGTTAGCGGGACCCCGGATACGCAGTATTTT
15 . TRBJ1-5 . TRBV12-2 CASRPGNRRNQPQHF TGTGCAAGTCGCCCCGGTAACAGACGCAATCAGCCCCAGCATTTT
16 . TRBJ2-7 TRBD2 TRBV5-1 CASSLRGGGESYEQYF TGCGCCAGCAGCTTGCGCGGGGGAGGAGAATCCTACGAGCAGTACTTC
14 many TRBJ1-2 . TRBV27 CASARDGGAYGYTF TGTGCCAGCGCCAGGGATGGGGGGGCATATGGCTACACCTTC
15 many TRBJ1-1 TRBD1 TRBV12-3/TRBV12-4 CASARRTGAYTEAFF TGTGCCAGCGCTCGCCGGACAGGGGCTTACACTGAAGCTTTCTTT
15 many TRBJ2-7 TRBD2 TRBV20-1 CSATPSGRVTYEQYF TGCAGTGCTACACCTAGCGGGAGGGTCACCTACGAGCAGTACTTC
14 many TRBJ2-5 . TRBV12-3/TRBV12-4 CASSYRTAGETQYF TGTGCCAGCAGTTATCGGACGGCGGGGGAGACCCAGTACTTC
18 . TRBJ2-5 . TRBV5-4 CASSLALFGVQGRETQYF TGTGCCAGCAGCTTGGCGCTCTTTGGGGTACAGGGGAGGGAGACCCAGTACTTC
15 many TRBJ2-5 TRBD2 TRBV5-1 CASSLSSGAQETQYF TGCGCCAGCAGCCTATCTAGCGGGGCCCAAGAGACCCAGTACTTC
15 many TRBJ2-1 . TRBV5-4 CASSLDEVGDHEQFF TGTGCCAGCAGCCTGGACGAGGTAGGGGACCATGAGCAGTTCTTC
14 medium-sized TRBJ1-2 . TRBV29-1 CSVQMTTGYVPYTF TGCAGCGTCCAAATGACGACAGGTTACGTGCCCTACACCTTC
21 . TRBJ1-5 TRBD1 TRBV19 CASSTTGAFQDTKSFNQPQHF TGTGCCAGTAGTACAACAGGGGCCTTTCAAGATACTAAATCCTTCAATCAGCCCCAGCATTTT
15 many TRBJ1-6 TRBD1 TRBV12-3/TRBV12-4 CASSLGQGLNSPLHF TGTGCCAGCAGTCTCGGACAGGGACTAAATTCACCCCTCCACTTT
16 few TRBJ1-5 . TRBV19 CASSIFAGVSNQPQHF TGTGCCAGTAGTATTTTCGCAGGGGTCAGCAATCAGCCCCAGCATTTT